This T cell receptor (beta chain) was sequenced in a study of cytomegalovirus exposure and HLA in healthy donors. Primers: 60 Vbeta forward and 13 Jbeta reverse. The assay was immunoSEQ multiplex PCR, and TCRdb's table has in-frame clones only and misses some. The sample has 150,000 or so clones. This CDR3 contains 14 residues. In germline, CDR1 is MNHEY, CDR2 SMNVEV (reference sequence). Trimming cost V 5 bases and J 3 bases; bases outside gene matches: 7. The sample consisted of PBMCs. The source of this sequence is a woman aged 50 to 65 in good health and CMV-seronegative. The chain joins TRBV27 to TRBJ2-7; TRBD1 matches at 7 bases. The CDR3 loop is CASSDSGQDYEQYF. CDR3 nucleotides: TGTGCCAGCAGTGACTCCGGACAGGACTACGAGCAGTACTTC.